This TCR beta chain was captured by sequencing in a study of PD-1 blockade in classical Hodgkin lymphoma. About the study: Patients were given intravenous nivolumab, 3 mg/kg, every 2 weeks. Study-wide findings and caveats: Initiation of nivolumab under 1 year after ASCT led to exclusion of patients. Compared with baseline, CD4+ but not CD8+ TCR diversity had risen significantly by C4D1. Patients who responded completely had about the same baseline diversity as newly diagnosed patients.

The table came from immunoSEQ multiplex PCR; TCRdb's copy has only in-frame clones and leaves some out. The repertoire consists of approximately 99,000 clones, with about nine tenths occurring once and the leading ten covering about 20%. As regards this clone: What it binds is unknown.

There was relapse after autologous stem cell transplantation in every patient, and there was variation in brentuximab vedotin exposure. The sample in question was peripheral blood mononuclear cells (PBMCs), obtained before the second cycle of nivolumab. The TCR sequence derives from a human donor with classical Hodgkin lymphoma.

CDR3 sequence: CASSSNEQETQYF. CDR3 DNA sequence: TGTGCCAGCAGTTCAAATGAACAAGAGACCCAGTACTTC. V and J are TRBV6-5 and TRBJ2-5; D remains ambiguous. Germline V gives CDR1 MNHEY, CDR2 SVGAGI. This CDR3 is 13 amino acids long. V lost 4 bases and J lost 2, with 8 bases in between.